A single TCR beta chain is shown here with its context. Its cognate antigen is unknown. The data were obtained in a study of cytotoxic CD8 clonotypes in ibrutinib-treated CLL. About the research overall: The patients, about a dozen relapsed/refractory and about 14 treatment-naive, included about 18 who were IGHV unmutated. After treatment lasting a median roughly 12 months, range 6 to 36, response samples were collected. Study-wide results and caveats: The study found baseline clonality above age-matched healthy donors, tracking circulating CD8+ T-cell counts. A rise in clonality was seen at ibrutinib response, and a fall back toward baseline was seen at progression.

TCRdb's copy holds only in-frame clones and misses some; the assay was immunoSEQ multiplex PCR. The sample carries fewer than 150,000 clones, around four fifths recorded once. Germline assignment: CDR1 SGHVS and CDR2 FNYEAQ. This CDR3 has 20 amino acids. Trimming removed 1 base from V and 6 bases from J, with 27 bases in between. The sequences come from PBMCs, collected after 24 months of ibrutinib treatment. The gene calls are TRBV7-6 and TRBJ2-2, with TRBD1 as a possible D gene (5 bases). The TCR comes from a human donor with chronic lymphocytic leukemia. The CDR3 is CASSLDVYPVSPGFAGELFF. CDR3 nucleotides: TGTGCCAGCAGCTTAGACGTATACCCGGTGTCACCAGGGTTCGCCGGGGAGCTGTTTTTT.